The 16 T cell receptor beta chains presented below share a single source sample, sequenced in a study of blood T cell repertoires in COVID-19. The protocol was immunoSEQ multiplex PCR, while the TCRdb copy is restricted to in-frame clones and leaves out a portion. The sample has fewer than 150,000 clones; around 85% are singletons. The specimen was peripheral blood. All receptors derive from a human donor in a cohort sampled during active COVID-19.

This chain connects TRBV6-2 or TRBV6-3 to TRBJ1-5, with 8 bases lining up with TRBD1. The germline CDR1 and CDR2 sequences are MNHEY and SVGEGT. V was pared by 6 bases and J by 10 bases, with 11 bases of the junction left unmatched. This CDR3 spans 14 amino acids. The CDR3 here is CASSISDRAIPQHF. CDR3 in DNA: TGTGCCAGCAGCATCTCGGACAGGGCCATACCCCAGCATTTT.

The rearrangement links TRBV5-4 to TRBJ2-3, with D uncertain. The V end lost 7 bases, the J end lost 4 bases, and 16 bases lay between the germline ends. The V gene's germline CDR1 is SGHNT and CDR2 YYREEE (reference sequence). This CDR3 region has 14 residues. CDR3 loop: CASGVKVEADTQYF. The CDR3 DNA follows: TGTGCCAGCGGCGTGAAGGTTGAGGCAGATACGCAGTATTTT.

On this clone: Other DNA sequences of this sample code for an identical CDR3. V and J are TRBV5-6 and TRBJ1-2; 8 positions agree with TRBD1. CDR1 is SGHDT and CDR2 is YYEEEE in the germline V gene. The V and J ends lost 0 bases and 2 bases, in that order; junction bases with no gene match: 3. This CDR3 has 15 residues. The CDR3 protein is CASSLAGGLNYGYTF. The CDR3 bases are TGTGCCAGCAGCTTGGCAGGGGGCCTCAACTATGGCTACACCTTC.

The chain joins TRBV5-6 to TRBJ1-2; D is perhaps TRBD1 (6 bases). Per the germline V gene, CDR1 is SGHDT and CDR2 is YYEEEE. V lost 4 bases and J 4 bases, leaving 17 bases between the germline ends. The CDR3 has 15 amino acids. CDR3 sequence: CASSLGQGRGYGYTF. CDR3 nucleotides: TGTGCCAGCAGCCTGGGGCAGGGGAGAGGCTATGGCTACACCTTC.

This clone was seen only once. The genes are TRBV7-8 and TRBJ1-2; tentatively, D is TRBD1 (6 bases). The V end was cut by 2 bases, the J end by 7 bases, with 14 bases between. Germline loops: CDR1 SGHVS, CDR2 FQNEAQ. The CDR3 covers 14 residues. In DNA form, the CDR3 reads TGTGCCAGCAGCTTAAAGGTCAGGGGCGCTGGCTACACCTTC. It encodes CASSLKVRGAGYTF.

The CDR3 coding sequence is TGTGCCTCTCGTCGCACTGAAGCTTTCTTT. This codes for CASRRTEAFF. The chain couples TRBV30 to TRBJ1-1; D is undetermined. This CDR3 comprises 10 residues. Germline loops: CDR1 GTSNPN, CDR2 SVGIG (reference sequence). V lost 7 bases, J lost 4 bases, and 7 bases lay in between. Variable domain in full (rest from reference TRBV30 and TRBJ1-1): SQTIHQWPATLVQPVGSPLSLECTVEGTSNPNLYWYRQAAGRGLQLLFYSVGIGQISSEVPQNLSASRPQDRQFILSSKKLLLSDSGFYLCASRRTEAFFGQGTRLTVV.

This rearrangement joins TRBV5-1 to TRBJ2-1; 10 nucleotides agree with TRBD2. The V gene end was trimmed by 1 base and the J gene end by 2 bases; junction bases not matched to a gene: 3. The CDR3 extends over 16 amino acids. The germline gives CDR1 SGHRS, CDR2 YFSETQ. CDR3 nucleotide sequence: TGCGCCAGCAGCTTGCCGGGACTAGCGACCTACAATGAGCAGTTCTTC. Translation: CASSLPGLATYNEQFF. The entire variable domain, with the rest obtained from reference TRBV5-1 and TRBJ2-1, is as follows: KAGVTQTPRYLIKTRGQQVTLSCSPISGHRSVSWYQQTPGQGLQFLFEYFSETQRNKGNFPGRFSGRQFSNSRSEMNVSTLELGDSALYLCASSLPGLATYNEQFFGPGTRLTVL.

The CDR3 is CASSFGQFNEQFF. The CDR3 DNA reads TGTGCCAGCAGTTTCGGACAGTTCAATGAGCAGTTCTTC. J is TRBJ2-1 and V is TRBV6-5, with D maybe TRBD1 (6 bases). The CDR3 is 13 residues long. V dropped 4 bases and J dropped 6 bases, with 10 bases sitting between them. The germline V gene encodes CDR1 MNHEY and CDR2 SVGAGI.

About this clone: Its ends do not fully match the called genes, so a read error is possible. This sequence joins TRBV2 and TRBJ2-1; TRBD2 might be the D (5 bases). Germline V gene sequence: CDR1 SNHLY, CDR2 FYNNEI. CDR3 length: 12 amino acids. This chain's CDR3 is CASSVTSLRVLF. Here the CDR3 DNA reads TGTGCCAGCAGTGTTACTAGTTTAAGGGTCCTCTTC.

This clone was detected a few times. DNA for the CDR3: TGTGCCAGCACCATAGATTCCCTTTCGACTGAAGCTTTCTTT. Translating it yields CASTIDSLSTEAFF. V usage is TRBV2 and J usage is TRBJ1-1; D gene unclear. V was pared by 7 bases and J by 5 bases, with 17 bases between. The CDR3 loop spans 14 amino acids. CDR1 SNHLY and CDR2 FYNNEI come from the germline V gene.

This sequence joins TRBV28 and TRBJ2-7; TRBD2 aligns across 8 bases. The V and J ends lost 5 bases and 6 bases, in that order; junction bases with no gene match: 9. CDR1 and CDR2 (germline): MDHEN, SYDVKM. The CDR3 is 14 amino acids. The CDR3 reads CASSPPGGFGEQYV. CDR3 sequence (DNA): TGTGCCAGCAGTCCCCCGGGGGGGTTCGGCGAGCAGTACGTC.

V is TRBV4-1 and J is TRBJ1-2; a possible D gene is TRBD1 (5 bases). V lost 2 bases and J 4 bases, leaving 14 bases between the germline ends. The CDR3 is 15 residues long. Per germline, CDR1 MGHRA and CDR2 YSYEKL. In DNA form, the CDR3 reads TGCGCCAGCAGCCAACCGGACGGGGGAGTCTATGGCTACACCTTC. Amino acids: CASSQPDGGVYGYTF.

This chain connects TRBV11-2 to TRBJ1-1, with TRBD1 matching over 7 bases. This CDR3 is built from 15 residues. Trimming removed 5 bases from V and 0 bases from J; junction bases left unmatched: 6. From germline, CDR1 is SGHAT and CDR2 FQNNGV. The CDR3 DNA reads as TGTGCCAGCAGCGGCCAGGGGGAGATGAACACTGAAGCTTTCTTT. Translation: CASSGQGEMNTEAFF.

This clone was detected a few times. V is TRBV7-9 and J is TRBJ1-4; 8 bases agree with TRBD1. This CDR3 contains 15 residues. Germline V gives CDR1 SEHNR, CDR2 FQNEAQ (reference sequence). J was trimmed by 6 bases and V by 5 bases; bases with no gene match: 8. The CDR3 nucleotides are TGTGCCAGCAGCCCAGGGGGCCAGGGGGATGAAAAACTGTTTTTT. It encodes CASSPGGQGDEKLFF.

This clone came up many times. This chain joins TRBV19 and TRBJ1-5, with 10 bases identical to TRBD1. V lost 8 bases to trimming and J lost 0 bases; unmatched junction nucleotides: 10. Germline V gene lookup returns CDR1 LNHDA and CDR2 SQIVND (reference sequence). The CDR3 is 17 residues long. CDR3 protein: CASSDRGHPYSNQPQHF. The CDR3 DNA follows: TGTGCCAGTTCTGACAGGGGGCATCCCTATAGCAATCAGCCCCAGCATTTT.

This clone appeared a few times. This sample also contains other DNA sequences that code for the same CDR3. This sequence joins TRBV30 and TRBJ1-2, with TRBD1 matching over 8 bases. The trim removed 1 base at V and 4 bases at J, leaving 2 bases unmatched. The CDR3 sequence is 13 residues long. From germline, CDR1 is GTSNPN and CDR2 SVGIG (reference sequence). The DNA for the CDR3 is TGTGCCTGGAGTGCCGGACAGGGCTATGGCTACACCTTC. This translates into CAWSAGQGYGYTF.